The 20 T cell receptor beta chains below all came from one sample that was sequenced in a study of shared clonotypes between healthy human individuals. This table comes from immunoSEQ multiplex PCR, and its TCRdb copy is limited to in-frame clones, with some not included. Of fewer than 650,000 clones in the sample, 70% to 80% are singletons; the top ten hold around 13%. The specimen was PBMCs. The receptors derive from a woman in her forties in good health. Some clones in this sample may be carry-over from other donors' samples.

The sample holds one count of this clone. V usage is TRBV7-9 and J usage is TRBJ2-5; a possible D gene is TRBD1 (6 bases). The germline gives CDR1 SEHNR, CDR2 FQNEAQ (reference sequence). The CDR3 covers 13 residues. Trimming stripped 6 bases from V and 4 bases from J, with 12 bases between. As DNA, the CDR3 is TGTGCCAGCAGATACAGGGCGGGAGAGACCCAGTACTTC. Translation: CASRYRAGETQYF.

The V call is TRBV10-3, the J call TRBJ2-3, with D unclear. V lost 2 bases to trimming and J lost 0 bases, with 9 bases between them. Germline lookup yields CDR1 ENHRY and CDR2 SYGVKD. This CDR3 is 15 amino acids long. The CDR3 nucleotides are TGTGCCATCAGTGAGGTCCCGGAGAGCACAGATACGCAGTATTTT. Translated: CAISEVPESTDTQYF.

The DNA of the CDR3 is TGTGCCAGCACCCAGACGGGGGCCTACGAGCAGTACTTC. Amino acids: CASTQTGAYEQYF. The chain recombines TRBV7-8 with TRBJ2-7, with D perhaps TRBD2 (6 bases). CDR3 length equals 13 residues. Trimming took off 7 bases at V and 2 bases at J, with 12 bases between the two ends. Germline loops: CDR1 SGHVS, CDR2 FQNEAQ.

Here the CDR3 reads CASSDPGGEQFF. CDR3 in DNA: TGCGCCAGCAGCGATCCGGGCGGTGAGCAGTTCTTC. The genes are TRBV5-1 and TRBJ2-1; D uncertain. The CDR3 runs 12 residues. Trimming pared 4 bases from V and 9 bases from J, leaving 11 bases between. The germline CDR1 and CDR2 sequences are SGHRS and YFSETQ.

There are a few counts of this clone. This chain connects TRBV12-2 to TRBJ1-5; the DNA was not compared with TRBD1, the D call given in the table. TRBV12-2 is a listed pseudogene. The CDR3 covers 15 residues. The CDR3 DNA sequence: TGTGCAAGTCGCTTATGGGGCCTAAGCAATCAGCCCCAGCATTTT. This gives the protein CASRLWGLSNQPQHF.

The chain carries TRBV5-5 and TRBJ2-7, with D perhaps TRBD1 or TRBD2 (5 bases each). The CDR3 spans 12 residues. Germline assignment: CDR1 SGHKS and CDR2 YYEKEE (reference sequence). Trimming cost V 4 bases and J 3 bases, with 8 bases left between them. CDR3 in DNA: TGTGCCAGCAGCCGGGACGGCTACGAGCAGTACTTC. Protein: CASSRDGYEQYF.

This sequence joins TRBV4-1 and TRBJ1-1, with a tentative D call TRBD1 (6 bases). CDR1 and CDR2 from the germline V gene are MGHRA and YSYEKL. Between the trimmed V and J ends, which lost 2 bases and 5 bases, there was a span of 21 bases. This CDR3 region has 17 residues. CDR3 protein: CASSQRGEQGRGTEAFF. As DNA, the CDR3 is TGCGCCAGCAGCCAAAGGGGGGAGCAGGGCCGAGGGACTGAAGCTTTCTTT.

The chain is built from TRBV5-1 and TRBJ2-7; the D gene could be TRBD1 or TRBD2 (5 bases each). V was clipped by 6 bases and J by 2 bases, with 12 bases between them. The germline V gene has CDR1 SGHRS and CDR2 YFSETQ. The CDR3 covers 13 residues. The CDR3 DNA follows: TGCGCCAGCAAGAGGGACGGTGCCTACGAGCAGTACTTC. Amino acid sequence: CASKRDGAYEQYF. The full variable domain, completed using reference TRBV5-1 and TRBJ2-7, is KAGVTQTPRYLIKTRGQQVTLSCSPISGHRSVSWYQQTPGQGLQFLFEYFSETQRNKGNFPGRFSGRQFSNSRSEMNVSTLELGDSALYLCASKRDGAYEQYFGPGTRLTVT.

This chain uses TRBV5-1 with TRBJ2-5, with D unresolved. Looked up from germline, CDR1 is SGHRS and CDR2 is YFSETQ. The CDR3 runs to 12 residues. Trimming cost V 2 bases and J 0 bases, with 2 bases left between them. The CDR3 DNA is TGCGCCAGCAGCTTTGACCAAGAGACCCAGTACTTC. Translated: CASSFDQETQYF.

The chain carries TRBV14 and TRBJ1-5, with a tentative D call TRBD1 (5 bases). V lost 1 base, J lost 2 bases, and 6 bases lay in between. Germline lookup yields CDR1 SGHDN and CDR2 FVKESK. This CDR3 comprises 14 residues. CDR3: CASSQGGGNQPQHF. The CDR3 DNA is TGTGCCAGCAGCCAAGGAGGGGGCAATCAGCCCCAGCATTTT.

The V and J genes are TRBV7-9 and TRBJ1-3, with 7 bases that match TRBD1. With V trimmed by 4 bases and J by 3 bases, 6 bases remained unmatched. This CDR3 has 15 amino acids. Germline CDR1 and CDR2: SEHNR and FQNEAQ (reference sequence). DNA of the CDR3: TGTGCCAGCAGCTCAATACAGGGGTTTGGAAACACCATATATTTT. The encoded protein is CASSSIQGFGNTIYF.

The J gene is TRBJ2-3, the V gene TRBV14, with 10 bases fitting TRBD2. The V gene's germline CDR1 is SGHDN and CDR2 FVKESK. Trimming took 5 bases from V and 6 from J; bases not matched to a gene: 11. There are 16 residues in the CDR3. The CDR3 loop reads CASSFLAGVRGDTQYF. DNA of the CDR3: TGTGCCAGCAGCTTCCTAGCGGGAGTAAGGGGGGATACGCAGTATTTT.

On this clone itself: A far larger clone lies a single base away; this is likely a read error. V and J are TRBV28 and TRBJ2-7; D not resolved. Trimming removed 4 bases at V and 5 bases at J, with 12 bases between. Per the germline V gene, CDR1 is MDHEN and CDR2 is SYDVKM. The CDR3 contains 13 residues. CDR3 nucleotides: TGTGCCAGCAGTTACCCCAATTCCCACGAGCAGTACTTC. Protein sequence: CASSYPNSHEQYF.

The CDR3: CASSPAPSGGNEQFF. In DNA form, the CDR3 reads TGTGCCAGCAGCCCTGCCCCTAGCGGGGGCAATGAGCAGTTCTTC. The V and J genes are TRBV7-3 and TRBJ2-1, with 10 bases matching TRBD2. Trimming at V came to 5 bases and at J to 6 bases, leaving 7 bases not matched to a gene. CDR1 is SGHTA, CDR2 FQGTGA, per germline. The CDR3 is 15 residues long. Based on the CDR3 plus reference TRBV7-3 and TRBJ2-1, the full variable domain is GAGVSQTPSNKVTEKGKYVELRCDPISGHTALYWYRQSLGQGPEFLIYFQGTGAADDSGLPNDRFFAVRPEGSVSTLKIQRTERGDSAVYLCASSPAPSGGNEQFFGPGTRLTVL.

This clone was picked up one time. The gene calls are TRBV15 and TRBJ2-1; D perhaps matches TRBD1 (5 bases). CDR1 and CDR2 from the germline V gene are LNHNV and YYDKDF (reference sequence). V was cut by 0 bases and J by 2 bases, with 14 bases left in between. CDR3 length equals 17 residues. The CDR3 spells CATSREVTVVPYNEQFF. The CDR3 DNA follows: TGTGCCACCAGCAGAGAGGTGACAGTTGTTCCCTACAATGAGCAGTTCTTC.

As to this clone: The same CDR3 also results from other DNA sequences found in this sample. V and J are TRBV30 and TRBJ1-5; a possible D gene is TRBD1 (6 bases). Germline CDR1 reads GTSNPN; CDR2 reads SVGIG (reference sequence). The CDR3 loop spans 14 amino acids. Trimming removed 0 bases at V and 0 bases at J, with 6 bases between. CDR3 DNA sequence: TGTGCCTGGAGTGTAGGGGGTAGCAATCAGCCCCAGCATTTT. Its protein product is CAWSVGGSNQPQHF.

The chain has TRBV5-1 and TRBJ2-3; TRBD1 aligns across 10 bases. The CDR3 length is 15 residues. Germline V gene lookup returns CDR1 SGHRS and CDR2 YFSETQ. V lost 2 bases and J lost 2; bases outside the gene matches: 2. The CDR3 DNA is TGCGCCAGCAGCTTTGGACAGGGGGACACAGATACGCAGTATTTT. Translated, it gives CASSFGQGDTDTQYF.

This clone was counted at least ten times. The chain recombines TRBV14 with TRBJ1-1, with D unresolved. Germline CDR1 reads SGHDN; CDR2 reads FVKESK. Trimming stripped 4 bases from V and 2 bases from J, with 11 bases between. The length of the CDR3 is 14 residues. The CDR3 spells CASSPAGRNTEAFF. The CDR3 DNA reads TGTGCCAGCAGCCCTGCGGGCAGAAACACTGAAGCTTTCTTT.

This clone was picked up a small number of times. This rearrangement joins TRBV7-9 to TRBJ2-7; 11 bases line up with TRBD2. The CDR3 loop spans 14 amino acids. With V trimmed by 6 bases and J by 7 bases, 8 bases remained unmatched. The germline CDR1 and CDR2 sequences are SEHNR and FQNEAQ (reference sequence). The CDR3 protein is CASRGTSGHLEQYF. The CDR3 DNA follows: TGTGCCAGCAGAGGGACTAGCGGTCACCTAGAGCAGTACTTC.

The J gene is TRBJ1-2, the V gene TRBV6-1, with TRBD1 as a possible D gene (5 bases). Trimming took off 3 bases at V and 8 bases at J, with 16 bases between the two ends. The CDR3 has 14 residues. The germline gives CDR1 MNHNS, CDR2 SASEGT. CDR3: CASSERQTWGGYTF. The CDR3, as DNA: TGTGCCAGCAGTGAGCGACAGACTTGGGGCGGCTACACCTTC.